This T cell receptor beta chain was obtained from a study of CD8 T cells in Susac syndrome. With V trimmed by 1 base and J by 2 bases, 10 bases remained unmatched. The CDR3 consists of 18 residues. Germline CDR1 is SNHLY and CDR2 is FYNNEI. With random hexamers, 0.5 to 1 ug RNA was reverse transcribed. The authors amplified TCR beta CDR3 across 54 Vbeta and 13 Jbeta using immunoSEQ multiplex PCR. TCRdb redid the calling of the immunoSEQ multiplex PCR reads with MiXCR, one entry per CDR3 protein. Of some 140,000 distinct CDR3 sequences in the sample, roughly 76% were seen once. The CD8+ and CD4+ T cells were isolated magnetically using a negative isolation approach, whereas the TEMRA cells were enriched by FACS.

The V and J genes are TRBV2 and TRBJ2-3; 9 positions match TRBD2. Input material: CD8+ T cells from PBMCs. The sequence was collected from a human donor with multiple sclerosis. CDR3 nucleotide sequence: TGTGCCAGCAGTGAAGATCGGGCGGGGGGGCCTCCCACAGATACGCAGTATTTT. Translation gives CASSEDRAGGPPTDTQYF.